This T cell receptor (beta chain) was found in a study of blood T cell repertoires in COVID-19. About the study: PBMCs, B-cell-depleted T cells, or T cells provided the cDNA or gDNA that made up the material.

The Seattle patients, enrolled during active infection, were followed longitudinally. Germline V gene lookup returns CDR1 SGDLS and CDR2 YYNGEE. V gave up 1 base and J gave up 6 bases; unmatched junction bases: 9. This CDR3 is built from 19 residues. Per the original methods: Estimated nucleated cell counts came from reference gene primer amplification. Clones were read by immunoSEQ multiplex PCR, and TCRdb kept only the in-frame ones, dropping some. V and J calls and clone size are given by that table; D and trimming were obtained from the DNA. The sample yields about 160,000 clones, 60% to 85% seen once.

Sequencing was carried out using peripheral blood. The receptor's source is a woman aged 60-75 years with COVID-19, enrolled during active disease. The gene calls are TRBV9 and TRBJ2-2; the match to TRBD2 covers 16 bases. The CDR3 protein is CASSVTGTSGGAIAGELFF. The CDR3, as DNA: TGTGCCAGCAGCGTAACCGGGACTAGCGGGGGGGCCATTGCCGGGGAGCTGTTTTTT.